Described below is a single T cell receptor beta chain sequence and its context. Different DNA sequences within this sample yield the same CDR3. This entry comes from a study of beta chain features in type 1 diabetes. CDR1 is SEHNR and CDR2 is FQNEAQ in the germline V gene (reference sequence). V was pared by 1 base and J by 2 bases, with 4 bases of the junction left unmatched. There are 17 residues in the CDR3. Every bit of the isolated RNA underwent reverse transcription, so sequencing read expressed TCRB transcripts. Some clones are missing from TCRdb's copy, which holds only in-frame ones; the method was immunoSEQ multiplex PCR. This sample has 400,000 to 500,000 clones, with approximately 15% found just once.

The chain uses TRBV7-9 and TRBJ2-1, with 11 bases aligning to TRBD2. This TCR was recovered from a man aged 25-45 years in good health. Sequencing used naive CD4+ T cells from blood. CDR3 bases: TGTGCCAGCAGCTTAGGTGGACTAGCGGGTACCTACAATGAGCAGTTCTTC. It translates to CASSLGGLAGTYNEQFF.